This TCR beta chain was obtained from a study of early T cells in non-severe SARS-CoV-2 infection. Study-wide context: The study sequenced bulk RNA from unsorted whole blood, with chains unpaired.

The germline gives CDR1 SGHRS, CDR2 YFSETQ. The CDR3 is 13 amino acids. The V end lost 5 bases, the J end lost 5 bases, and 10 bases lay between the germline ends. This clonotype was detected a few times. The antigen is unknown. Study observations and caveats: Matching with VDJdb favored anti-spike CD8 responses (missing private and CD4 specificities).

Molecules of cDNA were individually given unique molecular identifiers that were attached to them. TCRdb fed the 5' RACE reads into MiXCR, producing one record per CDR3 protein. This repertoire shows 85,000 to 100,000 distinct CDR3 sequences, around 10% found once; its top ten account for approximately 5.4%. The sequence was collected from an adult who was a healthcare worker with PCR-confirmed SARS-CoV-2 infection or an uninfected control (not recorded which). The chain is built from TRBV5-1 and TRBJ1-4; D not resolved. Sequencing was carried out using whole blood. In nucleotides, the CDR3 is TGCGCCAGCAGTAAAGGGAGGAATGAAAAACTGTTTTTT. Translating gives CASSKGRNEKLFF.